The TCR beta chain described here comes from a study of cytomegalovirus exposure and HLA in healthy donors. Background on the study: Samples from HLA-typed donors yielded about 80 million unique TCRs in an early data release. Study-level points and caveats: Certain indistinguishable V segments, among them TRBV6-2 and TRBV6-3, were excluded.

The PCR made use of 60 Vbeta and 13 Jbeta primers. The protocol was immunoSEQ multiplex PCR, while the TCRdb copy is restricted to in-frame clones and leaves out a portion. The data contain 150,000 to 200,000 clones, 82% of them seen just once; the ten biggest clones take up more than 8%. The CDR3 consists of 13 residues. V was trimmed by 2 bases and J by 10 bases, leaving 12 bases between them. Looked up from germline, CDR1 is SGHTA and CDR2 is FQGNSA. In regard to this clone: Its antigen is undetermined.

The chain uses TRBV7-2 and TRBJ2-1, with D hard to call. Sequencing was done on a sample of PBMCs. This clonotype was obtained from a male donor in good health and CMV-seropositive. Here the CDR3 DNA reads TGTGCCAGCAGCTTAAAAATGGCCCCCGAGCAGTTCTTC. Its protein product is CASSLKMAPEQFF. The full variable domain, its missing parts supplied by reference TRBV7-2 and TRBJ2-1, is GAGVSQSPSNKVTEKGKDVELRCDPISGHTALYWYRQSLGQGLEFLIYFQGNSAPDKSGLPSDRFSAERTGGSVSTLTIQRTQQEDSAVYLCASSLKMAPEQFFGPGTRLTVL.